This T cell receptor beta chain was observed in a study of regulatory T cells in long-lasting Graves disease. The length of the CDR3 is 17 residues. The V and J ends lost 6 bases and 3 bases, in that order; junction bases with no gene match: 10. CDR1 is MNHEY and CDR2 is SVGEGT in the germline V gene. Stated time point: newly diagnosed GD, antithyroid drugs for less than 3 months. RNA from PBMCs was the source of the TCR library. Recruitment took place at an endocrinology department in Xi'an, China. Both iRepertoire HTBI primers and Arm-PCR of CDR3 regions were used to build the TCR beta libraries. TCRdb itself ran the multiplex PCR reads through MiXCR, one entry per CDR3 protein. The data show around 400,000 distinct CDR3 sequences, about 11% seen once. The sample holds many counts of this clonotype. The data were also submitted as part of a second study, on T cells in Graves' hyperthyroidism and ophthalmopathy. Per that paper: Most expanded thyroid clonotypes above 0.001 recurred in blood.

The TCR originated in a young woman with Graves disease. Sequenced here: peripheral blood mononuclear cells (PBMCs), sampled at new diagnosis, from a patient treated with antithyroid drugs. The V and J genes are TRBV6-2 or TRBV6-3 and TRBJ2-1; 11 nucleotides match TRBD1. CDR3 bases: TGTGCCAGCAGGACCGGCCGGGGACAGGGGGGCTACAATGAGCAGTTCTTC. The encoded protein is CASRTGRGQGGYNEQFF.